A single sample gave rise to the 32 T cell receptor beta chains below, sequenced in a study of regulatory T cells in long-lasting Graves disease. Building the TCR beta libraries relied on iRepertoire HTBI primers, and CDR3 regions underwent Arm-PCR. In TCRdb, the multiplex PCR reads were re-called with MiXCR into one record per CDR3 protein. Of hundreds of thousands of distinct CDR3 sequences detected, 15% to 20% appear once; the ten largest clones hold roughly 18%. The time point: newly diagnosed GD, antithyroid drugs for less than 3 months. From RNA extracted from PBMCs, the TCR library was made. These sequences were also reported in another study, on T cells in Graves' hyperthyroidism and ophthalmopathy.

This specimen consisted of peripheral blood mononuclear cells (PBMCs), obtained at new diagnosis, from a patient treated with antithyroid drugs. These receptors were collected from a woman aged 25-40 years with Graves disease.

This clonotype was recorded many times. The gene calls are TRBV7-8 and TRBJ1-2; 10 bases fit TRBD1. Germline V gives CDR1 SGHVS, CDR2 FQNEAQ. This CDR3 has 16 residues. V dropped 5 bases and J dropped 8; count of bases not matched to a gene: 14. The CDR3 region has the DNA TGTGCCAGCAGCCTACCGGGACAGGGGATGACTATCGGCTACACCTTC. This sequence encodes CASSLPGQGMTIGYTF. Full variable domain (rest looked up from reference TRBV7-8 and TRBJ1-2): GAGVSQSPRYKVAKRGQDVALRCDPISGHVSLFWYQQALGQGPEFLTYFQNEAQLDKSGLPSDRFFAERPEGSVSTLKIQRTQQEDSAVYLCASSLPGQGMTIGYTFGSGTRLTVV.

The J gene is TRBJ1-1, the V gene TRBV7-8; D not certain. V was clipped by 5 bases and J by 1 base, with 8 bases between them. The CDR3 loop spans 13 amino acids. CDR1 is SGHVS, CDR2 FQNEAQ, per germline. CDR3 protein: CASSVKKNTEAFF. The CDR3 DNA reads TGTGCCAGCAGCGTTAAGAAGAACACTGAAGCTTTCTTT. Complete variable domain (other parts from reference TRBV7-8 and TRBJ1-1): GAGVSQSPRYKVAKRGQDVALRCDPISGHVSLFWYQQALGQGPEFLTYFQNEAQLDKSGLPSDRFFAERPEGSVSTLKIQRTQQEDSAVYLCASSVKKNTEAFFGQGTRLTVV.

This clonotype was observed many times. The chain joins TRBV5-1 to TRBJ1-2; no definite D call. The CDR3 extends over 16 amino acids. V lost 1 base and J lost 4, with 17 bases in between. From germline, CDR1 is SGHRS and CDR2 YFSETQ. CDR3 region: CASSLNDGRRGYGYTF. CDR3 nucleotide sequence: TGCGCCAGCAGCTTGAACGACGGGAGACGGGGCTATGGCTACACCTTC. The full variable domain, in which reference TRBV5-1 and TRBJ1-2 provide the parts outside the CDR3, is KAGVTQTPRYLIKTRGQQVTLSCSPISGHRSVSWYQQTPGQGLQFLFEYFSETQRNKGNFPGRFSGRQFSNSRSEMNVSTLELGDSALYLCASSLNDGRRGYGYTFGSGTRLTVV.

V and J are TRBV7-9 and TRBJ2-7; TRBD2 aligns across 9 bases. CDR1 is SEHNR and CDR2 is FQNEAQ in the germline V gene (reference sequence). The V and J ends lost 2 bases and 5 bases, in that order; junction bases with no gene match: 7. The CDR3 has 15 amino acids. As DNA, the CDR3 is TGTGCCAGCAGCTTACTGTTAGCGGGAGTACACGAGCAGTACTTC. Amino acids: CASSLLLAGVHEQYF.

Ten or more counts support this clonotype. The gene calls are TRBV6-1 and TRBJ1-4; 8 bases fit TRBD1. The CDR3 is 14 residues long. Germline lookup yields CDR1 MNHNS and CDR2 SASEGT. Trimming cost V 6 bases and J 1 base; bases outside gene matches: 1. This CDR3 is CASRDRVTNEKLFF. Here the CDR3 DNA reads TGTGCCAGCAGGGACAGGGTAACTAATGAAAAACTGTTTTTT.

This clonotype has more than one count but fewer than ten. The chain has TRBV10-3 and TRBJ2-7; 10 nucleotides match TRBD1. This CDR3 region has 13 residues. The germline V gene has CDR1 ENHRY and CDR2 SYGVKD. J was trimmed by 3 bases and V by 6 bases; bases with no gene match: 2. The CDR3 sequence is CAIRRTGGYEQYF. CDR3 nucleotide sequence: TGTGCCATCAGACGGACAGGGGGCTACGAGCAGTACTTC.

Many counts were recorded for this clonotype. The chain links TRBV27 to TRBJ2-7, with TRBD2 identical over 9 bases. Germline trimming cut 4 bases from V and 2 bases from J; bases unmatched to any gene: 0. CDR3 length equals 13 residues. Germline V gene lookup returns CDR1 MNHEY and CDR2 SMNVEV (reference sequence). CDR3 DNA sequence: TGTGCCAGCAGTTCTAGCGGGACCTACGAGCAGTACTTC. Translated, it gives CASSSSGTYEQYF.

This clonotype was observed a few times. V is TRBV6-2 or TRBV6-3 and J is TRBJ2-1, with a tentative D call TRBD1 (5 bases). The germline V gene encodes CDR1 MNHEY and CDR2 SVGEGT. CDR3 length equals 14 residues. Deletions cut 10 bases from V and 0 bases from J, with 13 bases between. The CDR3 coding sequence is TGTGCCATCCCAGGGAAAGGCTCCTACAATGAGCAGTTCTTC. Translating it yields CAIPGKGSYNEQFF.

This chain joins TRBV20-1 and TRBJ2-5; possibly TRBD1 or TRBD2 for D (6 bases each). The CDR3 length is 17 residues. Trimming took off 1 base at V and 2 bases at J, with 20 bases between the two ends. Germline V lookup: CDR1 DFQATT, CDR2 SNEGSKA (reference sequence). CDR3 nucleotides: TGCAGTGCTAGAGGGATTCGTGGGGGGCATTCTCAAGAGACCCAGTACTTC. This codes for CSARGIRGGHSQETQYF.

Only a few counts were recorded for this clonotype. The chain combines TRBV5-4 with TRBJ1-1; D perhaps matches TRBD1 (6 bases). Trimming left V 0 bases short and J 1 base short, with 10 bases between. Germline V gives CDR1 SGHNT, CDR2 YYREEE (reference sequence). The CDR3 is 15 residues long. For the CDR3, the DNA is TGTGCCAGCAGCTTGGCGGGGGCGCGGAACACTGAAGCTTTCTTT. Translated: CASSLAGARNTEAFF.

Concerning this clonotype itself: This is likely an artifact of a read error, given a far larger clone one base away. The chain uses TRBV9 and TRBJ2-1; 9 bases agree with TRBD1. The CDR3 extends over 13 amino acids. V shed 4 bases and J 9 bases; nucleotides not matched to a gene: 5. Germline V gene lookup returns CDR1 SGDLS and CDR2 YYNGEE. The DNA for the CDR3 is TGTGCCAGCAGCACCCGACAGGGGGGTGAGCAGTTCTTC. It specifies CASSTRQGGEQFF.

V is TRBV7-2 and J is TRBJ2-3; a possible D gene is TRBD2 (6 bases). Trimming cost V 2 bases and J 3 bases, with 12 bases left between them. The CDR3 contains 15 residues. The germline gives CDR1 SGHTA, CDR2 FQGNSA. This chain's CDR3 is CASSLYKGLTDTQYF. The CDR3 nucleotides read TGTGCCAGCAGCTTATATAAGGGACTTACAGATACGCAGTATTTT.

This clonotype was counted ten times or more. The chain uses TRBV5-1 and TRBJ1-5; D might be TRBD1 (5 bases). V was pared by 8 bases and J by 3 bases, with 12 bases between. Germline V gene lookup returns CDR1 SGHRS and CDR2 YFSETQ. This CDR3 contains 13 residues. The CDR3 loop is CASRLRDNQPQHF. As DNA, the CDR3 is TGCGCCAGTAGGCTCAGGGACAATCAGCCCCAGCATTTT.

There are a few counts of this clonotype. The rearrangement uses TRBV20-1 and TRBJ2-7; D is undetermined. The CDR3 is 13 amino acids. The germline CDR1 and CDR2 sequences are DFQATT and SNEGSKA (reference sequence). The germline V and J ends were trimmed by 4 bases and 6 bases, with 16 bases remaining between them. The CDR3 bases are TGCAGTGCTACCGGACCGCGCTCGGGCGAGCAGTACTTC. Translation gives CSATGPRSGEQYF.

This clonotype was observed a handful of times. CDR3 in amino acids: CASSSSGTGLREQFF. CDR3 sequence (DNA): TGTGCCAGTAGTAGTTCCGGAACAGGCCTTCGTGAGCAGTTCTTC. This chain connects TRBV19 to TRBJ2-1; a possible D gene is TRBD1 (5 bases). This CDR3 spans 15 amino acids. Deletions cut 4 bases from V and 9 bases from J, with 19 bases between. Per germline, CDR1 LNHDA and CDR2 SQIVND (reference sequence).

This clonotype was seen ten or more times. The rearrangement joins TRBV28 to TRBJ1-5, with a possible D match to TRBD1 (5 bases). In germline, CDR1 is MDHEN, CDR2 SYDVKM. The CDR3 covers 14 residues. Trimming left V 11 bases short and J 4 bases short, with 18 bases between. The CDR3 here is CAGGGGPVNQPQHF. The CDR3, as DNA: TGTGCCGGGGGGGGGGGACCGGTAAATCAGCCCCAGCATTTT.

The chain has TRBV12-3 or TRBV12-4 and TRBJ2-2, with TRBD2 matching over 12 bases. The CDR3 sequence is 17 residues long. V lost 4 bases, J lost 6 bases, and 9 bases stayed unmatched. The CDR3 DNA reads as TGTGCCAGCAGTTCTACGACTAGCGGGAGAAAATCCGGGGAGCTGTTTTTT. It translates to CASSSTTSGRKSGELFF.

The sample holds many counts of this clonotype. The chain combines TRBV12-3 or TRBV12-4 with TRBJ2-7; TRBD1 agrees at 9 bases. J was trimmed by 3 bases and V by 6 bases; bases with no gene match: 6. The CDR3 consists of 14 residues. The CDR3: CASRLGTGLYEQYF. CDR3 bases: TGTGCCAGCAGACTGGGGACAGGGCTCTACGAGCAGTACTTC.

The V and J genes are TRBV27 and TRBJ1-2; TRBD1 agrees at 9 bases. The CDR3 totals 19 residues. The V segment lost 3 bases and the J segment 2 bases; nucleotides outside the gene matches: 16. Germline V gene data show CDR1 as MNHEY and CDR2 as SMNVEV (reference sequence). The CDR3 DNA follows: TGTGCCAGCAGTTTTATTGTGGGGACAGGGATCCCTATAAACTATGGCTACACCTTC. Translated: CASSFIVGTGIPINYGYTF.

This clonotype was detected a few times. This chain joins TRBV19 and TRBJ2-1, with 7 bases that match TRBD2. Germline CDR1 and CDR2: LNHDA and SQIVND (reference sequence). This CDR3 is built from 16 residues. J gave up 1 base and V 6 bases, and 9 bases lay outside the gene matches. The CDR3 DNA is TGTGCCAGTAGCATGACCGGGGAGGGTTCCTACAATGAGCAGTTCTTC. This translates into CASSMTGEGSYNEQFF.

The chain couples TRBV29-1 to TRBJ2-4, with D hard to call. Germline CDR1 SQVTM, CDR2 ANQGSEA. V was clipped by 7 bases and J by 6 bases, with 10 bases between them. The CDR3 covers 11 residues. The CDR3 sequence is CSARAPNIQYF. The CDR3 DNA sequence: TGCAGCGCCCGGGCCCCAAACATTCAGTACTTC.

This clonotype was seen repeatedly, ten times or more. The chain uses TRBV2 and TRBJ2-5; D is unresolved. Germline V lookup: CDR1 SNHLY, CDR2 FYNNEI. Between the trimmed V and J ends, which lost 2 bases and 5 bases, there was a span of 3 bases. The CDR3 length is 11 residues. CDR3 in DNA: TGTGCCAGCAGTGAAAAGGAGACCCAGTACTTC. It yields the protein CASSEKETQYF.

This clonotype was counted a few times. The CDR3: CAILKGRTGNEQFF. The CDR3 bases are TGTGCCATCCTTAAGGGTAGAACGGGCAATGAGCAGTTCTTC. V usage is TRBV12-3 or TRBV12-4 and J usage is TRBJ2-1; no clear D. The length of the CDR3 is 14 residues. V gave up 10 bases and J gave up 6 bases, with 19 bases separating them.

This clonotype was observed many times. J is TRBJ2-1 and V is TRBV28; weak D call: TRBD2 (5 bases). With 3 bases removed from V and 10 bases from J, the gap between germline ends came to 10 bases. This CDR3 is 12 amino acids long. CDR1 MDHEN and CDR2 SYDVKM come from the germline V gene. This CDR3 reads CASSLGDLEQFF. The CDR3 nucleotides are TGTGCCAGCAGTTTGGGAGATTTGGAGCAGTTCTTC.

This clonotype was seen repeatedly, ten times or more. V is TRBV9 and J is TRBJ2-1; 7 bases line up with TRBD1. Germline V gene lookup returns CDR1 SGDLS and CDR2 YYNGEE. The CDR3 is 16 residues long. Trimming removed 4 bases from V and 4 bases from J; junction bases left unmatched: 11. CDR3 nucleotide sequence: TGTGCCAGCAGCCCCCGGACAGGCTCCCGTTACAATGAGCAGTTCTTC. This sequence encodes CASSPRTGSRYNEQFF.

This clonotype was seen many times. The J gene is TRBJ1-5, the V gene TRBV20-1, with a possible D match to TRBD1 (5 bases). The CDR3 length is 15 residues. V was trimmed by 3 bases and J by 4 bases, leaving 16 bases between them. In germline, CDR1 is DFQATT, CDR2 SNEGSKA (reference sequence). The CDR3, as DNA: TGCAGTGCTAGTACCCAGGGCCGGGGGAATCAGCCCCAGCATTTT. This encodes CSASTQGRGNQPQHF.

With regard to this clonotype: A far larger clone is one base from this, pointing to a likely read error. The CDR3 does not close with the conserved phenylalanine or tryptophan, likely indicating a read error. The CDR3 region has the DNA TGTGCCAGCAGTCCCCTAAATGAGCAGTTCTCC. Its protein is CASSPLNEQFS. The chain recombines TRBV28 with TRBJ2-1; D is uncertain. Trimming left V 5 bases short and J 7 bases short, with 6 bases between. The germline CDR1 and CDR2 sequences are MDHEN and SYDVKM. The CDR3 is made up of 11 amino acids.

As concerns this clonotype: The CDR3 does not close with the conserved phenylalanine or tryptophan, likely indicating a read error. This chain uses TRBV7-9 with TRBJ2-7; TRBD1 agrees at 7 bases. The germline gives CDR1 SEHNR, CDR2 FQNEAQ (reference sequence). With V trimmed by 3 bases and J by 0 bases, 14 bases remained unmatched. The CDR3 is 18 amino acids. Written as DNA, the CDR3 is TGTGCCAGCAGCTTTTCCGGACAGGCGGTAAATCCCTCCTACGAGCAGTACCTC. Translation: CASSFSGQAVNPSYEQYL.

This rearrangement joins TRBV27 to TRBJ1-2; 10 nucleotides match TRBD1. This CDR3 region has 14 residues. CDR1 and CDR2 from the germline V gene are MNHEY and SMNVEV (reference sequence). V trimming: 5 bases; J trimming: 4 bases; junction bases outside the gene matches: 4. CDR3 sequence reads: CASSGTGVSYGYTF. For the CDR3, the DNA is TGTGCCAGCAGTGGGACAGGGGTGAGCTATGGCTACACCTTC.

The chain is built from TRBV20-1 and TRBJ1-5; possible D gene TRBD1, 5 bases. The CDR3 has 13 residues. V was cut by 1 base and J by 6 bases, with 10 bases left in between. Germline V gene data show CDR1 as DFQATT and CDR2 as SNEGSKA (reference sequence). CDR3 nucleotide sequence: TGCAGTGCTAGAGTGGGGCCGGGTCAGCCCCAGCATTTT. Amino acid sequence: CSARVGPGQPQHF.

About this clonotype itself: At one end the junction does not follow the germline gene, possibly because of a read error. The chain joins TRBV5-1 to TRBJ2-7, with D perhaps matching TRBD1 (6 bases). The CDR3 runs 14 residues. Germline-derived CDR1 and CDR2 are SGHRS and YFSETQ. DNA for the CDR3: TGCGCCAGCAGCTTGGGCAGGGGTGGCTACGGGCAGTACTTC. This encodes CASSLGRGGYGQYF.

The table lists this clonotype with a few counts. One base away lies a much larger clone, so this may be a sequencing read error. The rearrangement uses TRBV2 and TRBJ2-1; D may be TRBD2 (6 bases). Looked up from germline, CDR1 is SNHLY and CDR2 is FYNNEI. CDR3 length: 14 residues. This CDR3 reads CASSDGGPYSEQFF. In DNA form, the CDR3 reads TGTGCCAGCAGTGACGGGGGTCCCTACAGTGAGCAGTTCTTC.